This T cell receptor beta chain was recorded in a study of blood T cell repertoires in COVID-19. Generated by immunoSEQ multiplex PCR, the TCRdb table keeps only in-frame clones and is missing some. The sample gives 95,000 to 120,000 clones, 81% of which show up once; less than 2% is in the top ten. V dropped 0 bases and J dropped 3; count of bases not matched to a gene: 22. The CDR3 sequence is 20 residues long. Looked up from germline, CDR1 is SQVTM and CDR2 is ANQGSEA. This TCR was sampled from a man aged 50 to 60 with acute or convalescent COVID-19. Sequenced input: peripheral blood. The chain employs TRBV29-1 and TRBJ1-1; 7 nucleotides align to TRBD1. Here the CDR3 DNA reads TGCAGCGTTGAAGATGAGGGTTGGGTAAAAGGGGGCGGATCGGACACTGAAGCTTTCTTT. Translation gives CSVEDEGWVKGGGSDTEAFF.